A selection of T cell receptor beta chains follows, all from one sample in a study of blood T cell repertoires in COVID-19. The protocol was immunoSEQ multiplex PCR, while the TCRdb copy is restricted to in-frame clones and leaves out a portion. The profile covers under 30,000 clones, with roughly nine tenths appearing a single time and about 17% taken by the ten largest. The material sequenced was peripheral blood. These receptors originate from an elderly man with acute or convalescent COVID-19. Both conserved end residues are part of each CDR3. Fields, in order: J gene, V gene, D gene, CDR3 DNA, CDR3 protein. D genes are given only for firm matches.

TRBJ1-2,TRBV6-1,TRBD1,TGTGCCAGCAGTGAAGCGGGGGACAGGGGCCGGGGCTACACCTTC,CASSEAGDRGRGYTF
TRBJ2-5,TRBV19,TRBD1,TGTGCCAGTAGTAACAGGGGGATCCAAGAGGCCCAGTACTTC,CASSNRGIQEAQYF
TRBJ2-1,TRBV19,-,TGTGCCAGTAGTATAGATCGGTATTCCTACAATGAGCAGTTCTTC,CASSIDRYSYNEQFF
TRBJ2-2,TRBV5-6,TRBD1,TGTGCCAGCACCAGGGGGTGGGACACCGGGGAGCTGTTTTTT,CASTRGWDTGELFF
TRBJ2-5,TRBV20-1,TRBD2,TGCAGTGCTGGTGGACTAGCGGGGGGAGAGACCCAGTACTTC,CSAGGLAGGETQYF
TRBJ1-2,TRBV5-6,-,TGTGCCAGCACCTTGGGGGGCACTGGCTACACCTTC,CASTLGGTGYTF
TRBJ1-1,TRBV27,-,TGTGCCAGCAGTACCCGACTGGGGAACACTGAAGCTTTCTTT,CASSTRLGNTEAFF
TRBJ1-4,TRBV14,-,TGTGCCAGCAGCCAAGCAGGGGTTGAAAAACTGTTTTTT,CASSQAGVEKLFF
TRBJ1-1,TRBV19,-,TGTGCCAGTAGTATCCCCTTGCGGGGGGGGGCTGAAGCTTTCTTT,CASSIPLRGGAEAFF
TRBJ1-5,TRBV7-2,-,TGTGCCAGCAGCTTGACCCTGGGGCGGTCCAATCAGCCCCAGCATTTT,CASSLTLGRSNQPQHF
TRBJ2-2,TRBV24-1,TRBD2,TGTGCCACCAGTCAAGCGGGAACCGGGGAGCTGTTTTTT,CATSQAGTGELFF
TRBJ1-1,TRBV5-6,-,TGTGCCAGCAGCTTCACTTCGACGGGAAAGAACACTGAAGCTTTCTTT,CASSFTSTGKNTEAFF
TRBJ1-2,TRBV19,-,TGTGCCAGTAGTATAGATCAACGCGTGGCAGGCCCAGGGGGCTACACCTTC,CASSIDQRVAGPGGYTF
TRBJ1-6,TRBV6-5,-,TGTGCCAGCAACAGTTTTTATAATTCACCCCTCCACTTT,CASNSFYNSPLHF
TRBJ1-2,TRBV3-1/TRBV3-2,TRBD1,TGTGCCAGCAGCCTGACCGGGACAGGGATCTATGGCTACACCTTC,CASSLTGTGIYGYTF
TRBJ1-2,TRBV4-2,TRBD1,TGTGCCAGCAGCCAAGCCCCGGGACAGGGGGGCTATGGCTACACCTTC,CASSQAPGQGGYGYTF
TRBJ1-3,TRBV7-9,TRBD1,TGTGCCAGCAGCGGAGGCTGGACAGGGGTGTCTGTTCGAAACACCATATATTTT,CASSGGWTGVSVRNTIYF
TRBJ1-1,TRBV28,-,TGTGCCAGCAGCCTTTGGACAGCTCTTAACACTGAAGCTTTCTTT,CASSLWTALNTEAFF
TRBJ1-3,TRBV7-9,-,TGTGCCAGCAGCCCCGCGGGGGTAAAGGGAAACACCATATATTTT,CASSPAGVKGNTIYF
TRBJ1-2,TRBV11-2,-,TGTGCCAGCAGCTTCAAGTCGGGTGGCTACACCTTC,CASSFKSGGYTF
TRBJ2-7,TRBV4-1,TRBD1,TGCGCCAGCAGCCACGCGGGACAGGGGGCTTTCGAGCAGTACTTC,CASSHAGQGAFEQYF
TRBJ2-1,TRBV11-2,-,TGTGCCAGCAGAATACCCGGGACACGCTACAATGAGCAGTTCTTC,CASRIPGTRYNEQFF
TRBJ1-2,TRBV6-5,TRBD1,TGTGCCAGCAGTAGGAGGGGGCATGGCTACACCTTC,CASSRRGHGYTF
TRBJ1-2,TRBV6-5,-,TGTGCCAGCAACGACGTTATTGGAGTTGGTGGCTACACCTTC,CASNDVIGVGGYTF